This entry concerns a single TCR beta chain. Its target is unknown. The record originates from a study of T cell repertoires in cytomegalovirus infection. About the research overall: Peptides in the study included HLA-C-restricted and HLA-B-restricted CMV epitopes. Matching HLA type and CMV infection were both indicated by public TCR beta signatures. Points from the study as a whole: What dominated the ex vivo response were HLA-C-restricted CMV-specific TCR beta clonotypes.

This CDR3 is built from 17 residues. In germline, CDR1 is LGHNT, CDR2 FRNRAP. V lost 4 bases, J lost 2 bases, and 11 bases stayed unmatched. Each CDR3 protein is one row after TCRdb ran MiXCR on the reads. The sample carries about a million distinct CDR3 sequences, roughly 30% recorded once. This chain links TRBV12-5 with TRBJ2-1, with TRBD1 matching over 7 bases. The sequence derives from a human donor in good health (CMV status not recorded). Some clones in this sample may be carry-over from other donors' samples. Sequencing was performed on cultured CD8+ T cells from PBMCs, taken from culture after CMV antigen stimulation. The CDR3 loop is CASGWGTEETAYNEQFF. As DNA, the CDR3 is TGTGCTAGTGGTTGGGGGACAGAGGAAACTGCCTACAATGAGCAGTTCTTC.